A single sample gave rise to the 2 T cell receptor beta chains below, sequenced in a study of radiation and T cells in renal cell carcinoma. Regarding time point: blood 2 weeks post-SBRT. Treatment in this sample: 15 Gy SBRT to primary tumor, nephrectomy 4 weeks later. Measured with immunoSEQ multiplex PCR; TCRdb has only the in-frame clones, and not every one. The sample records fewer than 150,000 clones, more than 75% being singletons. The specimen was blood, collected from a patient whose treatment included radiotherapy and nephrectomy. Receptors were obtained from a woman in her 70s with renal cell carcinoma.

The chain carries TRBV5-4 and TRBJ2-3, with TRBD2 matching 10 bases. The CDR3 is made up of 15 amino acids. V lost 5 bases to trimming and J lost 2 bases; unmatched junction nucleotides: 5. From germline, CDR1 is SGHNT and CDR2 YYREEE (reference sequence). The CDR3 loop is CASRVAGGHTDTQYF. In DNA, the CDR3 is TGTGCCAGCAGAGTAGCGGGGGGCCACACAGATACGCAGTATTTT.

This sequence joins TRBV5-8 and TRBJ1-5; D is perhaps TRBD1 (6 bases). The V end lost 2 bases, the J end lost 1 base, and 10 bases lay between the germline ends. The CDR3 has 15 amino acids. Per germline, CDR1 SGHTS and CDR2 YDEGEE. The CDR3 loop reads CASSFRDTSNQPQHF. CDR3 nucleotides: TGTGCCAGCAGCTTTCGGGACACAAGCAATCAGCCCCAGCATTTT.